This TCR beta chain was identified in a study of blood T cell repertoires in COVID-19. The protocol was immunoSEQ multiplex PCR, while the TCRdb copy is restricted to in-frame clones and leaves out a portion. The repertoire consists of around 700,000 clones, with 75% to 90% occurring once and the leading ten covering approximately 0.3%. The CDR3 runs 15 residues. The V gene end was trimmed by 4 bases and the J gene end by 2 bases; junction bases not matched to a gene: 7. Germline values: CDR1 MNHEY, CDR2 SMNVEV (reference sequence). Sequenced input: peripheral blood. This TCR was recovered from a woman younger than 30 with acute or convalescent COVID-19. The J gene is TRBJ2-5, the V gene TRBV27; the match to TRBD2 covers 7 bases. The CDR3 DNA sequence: TGTGCCAGCAGTTCCCCGCAGCGGGGTCAAGAGACCCAGTACTTC. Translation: CASSSPQRGQETQYF.